This entry lists 21 T cell receptor beta chains sequenced from one sample in a study of T cell changes during pregnancy in multiple sclerosis. Using immunoSEQ multiplex PCR, the repertoire was profiled, and TCRdb retains in-frame clones only, with some absent. The data hold 50,000 to 60,000 clones, with 85% to 90% observed a single time. The source material was CD4+ T cells from peripheral blood mononuclear cells, sampled in the first trimester of pregnancy. Source of these receptors: a female donor with multiple sclerosis, enrolled in a pregnancy study.

This sequence joins TRBV5-1 and TRBJ1-2, with 11 bases identical to TRBD1. This CDR3 region has 16 residues. Germline CDR1 is SGHRS and CDR2 is YFSETQ. V lost 4 bases, J lost 4 bases, and 9 bases stayed unmatched. The CDR3 coding sequence is TGCGCCAGCAGCCCTCGGACAGGGGGCGACATCTATGGCTACACCTTC. Protein: CASSPRTGGDIYGYTF.

This clone was recorded a few times. The chain recombines TRBV30 with TRBJ1-6; the match to TRBD1 covers 7 bases. With V trimmed by 1 base and J by 0 bases, 3 bases remained unmatched. The CDR3 has 16 residues. Germline CDR1 GTSNPN, CDR2 SVGIG (reference sequence). CDR3 in amino acids: CAWSGAGGSYNSPLHF. The DNA of the CDR3 is TGTGCCTGGAGTGGGGCAGGGGGCTCCTATAATTCACCCCTCCACTTT.

The chain joins TRBV28 to TRBJ1-6, with D tentatively TRBD1 (5 bases). This CDR3 has 20 amino acids. Germline assignment: CDR1 MDHEN and CDR2 SYDVKM. The V end was cut by 6 bases, the J end by 7 bases, with 31 bases between. The CDR3 loop is CASRPSAGGRLPTQNSPLHF. Written as DNA, the CDR3 is TGTGCCAGCAGACCCTCTGCGGGGGGACGACTCCCAACTCAGAATTCACCCCTCCACTTT.

The rearrangement uses TRBV29-1 and TRBJ2-3; D is unresolved. The V end lost 2 bases, the J end lost 1 base, and 7 bases lay between the germline ends. Germline loops: CDR1 SQVTM, CDR2 ANQGSEA. The length of the CDR3 is 13 residues. The CDR3 is CSVESPGTDTQYF. The CDR3 nucleotides are TGCAGCGTTGAATCCCCCGGCACAGATACGCAGTATTTT.

The V and J genes are TRBV18 and TRBJ1-2; no definite D call. Per germline, CDR1 KGHSH and CDR2 LQKENI. The CDR3 consists of 13 residues. V was shortened by 1 base and J by 3 bases, with 6 bases between the two germline ends. DNA of the CDR3: TGTGCCAGCTCACCACATCAGGACTATGGCTACACCTTC. This codes for CASSPHQDYGYTF.

This chain connects TRBV10-1 to TRBJ1-1, with D possibly matching TRBD1 (6 bases). Per germline, CDR1 WNHNN and CDR2 SYGVQD (reference sequence). The germline V and J ends were trimmed by 6 bases and 0 bases, with 17 bases remaining between them. The CDR3 is 16 amino acids. The CDR3 DNA reads as TGCGCCAGCAGAAGAAGGACAGAAAGAGTGAACACTGAAGCTTTCTTT. Its translation is CASRRRTERVNTEAFF.

This clone was found a few times. J is TRBJ2-5 and V is TRBV10-3; possibly TRBD1 for D (6 bases). Between the trimmed V and J ends, which lost 6 bases and 2 bases, there was a span of 16 bases. The CDR3 is made up of 15 amino acids. Germline values: CDR1 ENHRY, CDR2 SYGVKD. The CDR3 loop reads CAIRNRVGVQETQYF. Here the CDR3 DNA reads TGTGCCATCAGGAACAGGGTAGGGGTTCAAGAGACCCAGTACTTC.

The chain uses TRBV7-9 and TRBJ1-4, with TRBD1 identical over 9 bases. The CDR3 covers 14 residues. Losses at the gene ends were 5 bases for V and 5 bases for J; bases not matched to a gene: 3. Germline CDR1 reads SEHNR; CDR2 reads FQNEAQ (reference sequence). In DNA form, the CDR3 reads TGTGCCAGCAGCAAGACAGGGGGGAATGAAAAACTGTTTTTT. Encoded protein: CASSKTGGNEKLFF.

This sequence joins TRBV7-2 and TRBJ2-5, with TRBD2 matching 7 bases. Germline V gene sequence: CDR1 SGHTA, CDR2 FQGNSA. CDR3 length: 15 residues. V lost 5 bases, J lost 2 bases, and 8 bases stayed unmatched. The DNA for the CDR3 is TGTGCCAGCAGCATCCGGGGAGGGCCTCAAGAGACCCAGTACTTC. Amino acids: CASSIRGGPQETQYF. Full variable domain (missing parts from reference TRBV7-2 and TRBJ2-5): GAGVSQSPSNKVTEKGKDVELRCDPISGHTALYWYRQSLGQGLEFLIYFQGNSAPDKSGLPSDRFSAERTGGSVSTLTIQRTQQEDSAVYLCASSIRGGPQETQYFGPGTRLLVL.

This chain joins TRBV19 and TRBJ2-2; a weak D match, TRBD2 (6 bases). V dropped 8 bases and J dropped 6 bases, with 19 bases sitting between them. CDR1 LNHDA and CDR2 SQIVND come from the germline V gene (reference sequence). This CDR3 comprises 15 residues. In DNA form, the CDR3 reads TGTGCCAGTCGAGTCGGGAGTAATGTGGCCGGGGAGCTGTTTTTT. Its translation: CASRVGSNVAGELFF.

The chain couples TRBV4-2 to TRBJ2-5, with TRBD2 matching over 9 bases. The germline CDR1 and CDR2 sequences are LGHNA and YNFKEQ. This CDR3 contains 16 residues. V trimming: 0 bases; J trimming: 5 bases; junction bases outside the gene matches: 7. The CDR3 protein is CASSQEITSGLETQYF. In nucleotides, the CDR3 is TGTGCCAGCAGCCAAGAGATAACTAGCGGGTTGGAGACCCAGTACTTC.

The rearrangement uses TRBV7-9 and TRBJ2-1; TRBD2 matches 7 bases. Germline trimming cut 4 bases from V and 0 bases from J; bases unmatched to any gene: 6. Germline CDR1 and CDR2: SEHNR and FQNEAQ (reference sequence). The CDR3 has 16 residues. This CDR3 is CASSSLREASYNEQFF. CDR3 coding DNA: TGTGCCAGCAGCTCCCTACGGGAGGCCTCCTACAATGAGCAGTTCTTC.

The CDR3 DNA sequence: TGTGCCAGCAGTTACTACGTCGGGAACTCCTACGAGCAGTACTTC. As protein: CASSYYVGNSYEQYF. The chain employs TRBV6-5 and TRBJ2-7; tentative D call: TRBD2 (5 bases). Germline V gives CDR1 MNHEY, CDR2 SVGAGI. This CDR3 region has 15 residues. V was trimmed by 1 base and J by 0 bases, leaving 10 bases between them.

V and J are TRBV11-2 and TRBJ1-2; 8 bases map to TRBD1. The CDR3 loop spans 15 amino acids. J lost 3 bases, V lost 3 bases, and 6 bases had no gene match. CDR1 is SGHAT, CDR2 FQNNGV, per germline. The CDR3 DNA reads TGTGCCAGCAGCTTGCCTACAGGGGGTGACTATGGCTACACCTTC. Its protein is CASSLPTGGDYGYTF.

The chain links TRBV7-2 to TRBJ1-5, with no clear D. V lost 5 bases to trimming and J lost 7 bases, with 9 bases between them. The germline V gene has CDR1 SGHTA and CDR2 FQGNSA. This CDR3 region has 12 residues. As DNA, the CDR3 is TGTGCCAGCAGCCCAACGGGACAGCCCCAGCATTTT. It is translated as CASSPTGQPQHF.

The chain uses TRBV5-1 and TRBJ1-4, with D perhaps TRBD1 (5 bases). The CDR3 consists of 19 residues. Trimming took 4 bases from V and 1 from J, leaving 23 bases between them. Germline-derived CDR1 and CDR2 are SGHRS and YFSETQ. CDR3 sequence reads: CASSRVGGASFLTNEKLFF. The CDR3 bases are TGCGCCAGCAGCCGGGTCGGAGGGGCGTCTTTTTTAACTAATGAAAAACTGTTTTTT.

CDR3 loop: CASSGPGVSRELFF. CDR3 in DNA: TGTGCCAGCAGTGGCCCAGGTGTCTCCAGGGAGCTGTTTTTT. The chain has TRBV2 and TRBJ2-2; no firm D call. From germline, CDR1 is SNHLY and CDR2 FYNNEI. The CDR3 is made up of 14 amino acids. V was cut by 4 bases and J by 9 bases, with 15 bases left in between.

The chain links TRBV28 to TRBJ2-1, with 7 nucleotides matching TRBD2. Per the germline V gene, CDR1 is MDHEN and CDR2 is SYDVKM. Trimming cost V 7 bases and J 8 bases; bases outside gene matches: 11. The CDR3 is made up of 14 amino acids. The CDR3 sequence: CASIGLVFVDEQFF. CDR3 bases: TGTGCCAGCATAGGACTAGTTTTTGTAGATGAGCAGTTCTTC.

A single count supports this clone. The chain joins TRBV10-3 to TRBJ2-1, with 11 bases fitting TRBD2. V shed 3 bases and J 3 bases; nucleotides not matched to a gene: 10. The CDR3 runs to 18 residues. CDR1 is ENHRY and CDR2 is SYGVKD in the germline V gene. The CDR3 DNA reads as TGTGCCATCAGTGACCCAGGTAGCGGGAGGGCCGTCTACAATGAGCAGTTCTTC. It encodes CAISDPGSGRAVYNEQFF.

V is TRBV28 and J is TRBJ1-5; D not certain. CDR1 and CDR2 (germline): MDHEN, SYDVKM. CDR3 size: 13 residues. V dropped 7 bases and J dropped 1 base, with 8 bases sitting between them. The CDR3 here is CASMRESNQPQHF. The CDR3 DNA reads TGTGCCAGCATGAGGGAAAGCAATCAGCCCCAGCATTTT.

The chain is built from TRBV9 and TRBJ1-1; weak D call: TRBD1 (5 bases). This CDR3 spans 13 amino acids. Germline V CDR1 and CDR2: SGDLS, YYNGEE. V shed 0 bases and J shed 5 bases, with 8 bases lying between them. In nucleotides, the CDR3 is TGTGCCAGCAGCGTAGGACAGTTTACTGAAGCTTTCTTT. Amino acids: CASSVGQFTEAFF.